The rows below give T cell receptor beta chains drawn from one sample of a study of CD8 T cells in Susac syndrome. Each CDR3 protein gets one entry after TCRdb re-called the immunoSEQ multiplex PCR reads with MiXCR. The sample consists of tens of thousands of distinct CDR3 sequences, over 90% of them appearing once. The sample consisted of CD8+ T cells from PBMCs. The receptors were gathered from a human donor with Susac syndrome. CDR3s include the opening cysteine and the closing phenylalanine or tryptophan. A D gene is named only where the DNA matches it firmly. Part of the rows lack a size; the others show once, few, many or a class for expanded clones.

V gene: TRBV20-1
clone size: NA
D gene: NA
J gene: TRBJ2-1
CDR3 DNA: TGCAGTGCTAGTGGTGGGGGGTCCTATGAGCAGTTCTTC
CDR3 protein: CSASGGGSYEQFF

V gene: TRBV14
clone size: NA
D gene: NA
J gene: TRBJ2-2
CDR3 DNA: TGTGCCAGCAGCCAAGTCTCGCGTGGGGAGCTGTTTTTT
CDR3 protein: CASSQVSRGELFF

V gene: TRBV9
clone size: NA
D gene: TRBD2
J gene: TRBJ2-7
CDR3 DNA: TGTGCCAGCAGCGTAGGGGCGGGAGCCTACGAGCAGTACTTC
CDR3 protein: CASSVGAGAYEQYF

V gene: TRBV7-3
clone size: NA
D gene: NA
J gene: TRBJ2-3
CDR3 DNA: TGTGCCAGCAGCCCCTGGGACGGCACAGATACGCAGTATTTT
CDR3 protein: CASSPWDGTDTQYF

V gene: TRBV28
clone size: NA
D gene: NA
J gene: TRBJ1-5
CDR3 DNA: TGTGCCAGCAGTCCGAGCACAAGCAATCAGCCCCAGCATTTT
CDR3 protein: CASSPSTSNQPQHF

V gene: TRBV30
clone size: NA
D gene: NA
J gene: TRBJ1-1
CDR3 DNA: TGTGCCTGGAGTGTAGAGGGGAACACTGAAGCTTTCTTT
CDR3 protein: CAWSVEGNTEAFF

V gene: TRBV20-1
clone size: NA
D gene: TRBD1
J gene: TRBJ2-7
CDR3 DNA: TGCAGTGCCCCCCAGGACAGGGTTGCCTACGAGCAGTACTTC
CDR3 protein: CSAPQDRVAYEQYF

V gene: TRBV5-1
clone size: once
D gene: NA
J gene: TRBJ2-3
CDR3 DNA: TGCGCCAGCAGCTCTCCACCGTGGGCTCCGGCGACCACAGATACGCAGTATTTT
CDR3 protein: CASSSPPWAPATTDTQYF

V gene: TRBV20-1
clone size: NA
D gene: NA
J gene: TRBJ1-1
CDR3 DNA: TGCAGTGCTAGGGACATAAGGACGGATTCACTGAAGGGTTTCTTT
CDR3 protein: CSARDIRTDSLKGFF

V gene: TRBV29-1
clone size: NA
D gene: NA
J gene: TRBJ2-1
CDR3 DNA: TGCAGCGTTGAAGTTGGGAGCGGTTCCTACAATGAGCAGTTCTTC
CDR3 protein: CSVEVGSGSYNEQFF

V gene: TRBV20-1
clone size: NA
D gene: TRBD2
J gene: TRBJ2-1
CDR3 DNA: TGCAGTGCTAGAGATGGTCTAGCGGGACGTAGAAATGAGCAGTTCTTC
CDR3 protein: CSARDGLAGRRNEQFF

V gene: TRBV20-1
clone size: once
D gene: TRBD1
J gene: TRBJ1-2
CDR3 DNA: TGCAGTGCTAGTCTGACAGGGGGGGTCCCTAACTATGGCTACACCTTC
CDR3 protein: CSASLTGGVPNYGYTF

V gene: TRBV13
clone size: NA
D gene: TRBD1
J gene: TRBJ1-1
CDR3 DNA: TGTGCCAGCAGCCTAGGGACAGGCATGAACACTGAAGCTTTCTTT
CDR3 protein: CASSLGTGMNTEAFF

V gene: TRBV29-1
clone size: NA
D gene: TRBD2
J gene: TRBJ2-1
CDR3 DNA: TGCAGCGTCAAACTAGCGGGAGAACATGAGCAGTTCTTC
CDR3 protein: CSVKLAGEHEQFF

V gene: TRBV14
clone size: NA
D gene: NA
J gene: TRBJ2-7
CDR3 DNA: TGTGCCAGCAGCCAAGATTTCGGGCAAAACCTCCCCGAGCAGTACTTC
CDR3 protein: CASSQDFGQNLPEQYF

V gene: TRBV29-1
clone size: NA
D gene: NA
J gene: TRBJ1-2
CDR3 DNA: TGCAGCGCTCGGGACACCTCTAACTATGGCTACACCTTC
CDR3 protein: CSARDTSNYGYTF

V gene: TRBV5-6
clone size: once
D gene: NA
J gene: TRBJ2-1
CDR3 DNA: TGTGCCAGCAGCTTGGCGAAGAATGAGCAGTTCTTC
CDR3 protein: CASSLAKNEQFF

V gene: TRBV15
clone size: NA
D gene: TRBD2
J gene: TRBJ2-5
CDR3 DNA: TGTGCCACCAGCGACCCTGGGGCGGGGGAAGAGACCCAGTACTTC
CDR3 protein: CATSDPGAGEETQYF

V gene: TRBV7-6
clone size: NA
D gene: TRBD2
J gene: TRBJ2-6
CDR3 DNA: TGTGCCAGCAGCTTACCTAGCGGGAGGTCTGGGGCCAACGTCCTGACTTTC
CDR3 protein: CASSLPSGRSGANVLTF

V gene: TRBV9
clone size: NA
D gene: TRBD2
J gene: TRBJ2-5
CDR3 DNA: TGTGCCAGCAGCGTTAGCGGGAGCCACCAAGAGACCCAGTACTTC
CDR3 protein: CASSVSGSHQETQYF

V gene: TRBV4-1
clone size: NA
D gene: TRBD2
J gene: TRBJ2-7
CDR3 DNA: TGCGCCAGCAGCCAAGATGGCGGGGGAGAGTACGAGCAGTACTTC
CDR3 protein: CASSQDGGGEYEQYF

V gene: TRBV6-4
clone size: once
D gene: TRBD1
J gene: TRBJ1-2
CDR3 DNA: TGTGCCAGCAGTGACTTCGGGACAGGCAACCCCAGGGGCTACACCTTC
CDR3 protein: CASSDFGTGNPRGYTF

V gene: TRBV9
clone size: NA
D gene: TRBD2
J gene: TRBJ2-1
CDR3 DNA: TGTGCCAGCAGCGTAGATAGTGTAGGACTAGCGGGAGCCAATGAGCAGTTCTTC
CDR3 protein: CASSVDSVGLAGANEQFF

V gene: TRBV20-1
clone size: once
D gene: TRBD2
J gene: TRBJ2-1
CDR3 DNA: TGCAGTGCTAGAAGCGGGAGGACCAATGAGCAGTTCTTC
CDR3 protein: CSARSGRTNEQFF

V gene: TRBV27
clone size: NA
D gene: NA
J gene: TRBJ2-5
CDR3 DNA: TGTGCCAGCACCCCTACGGTGGGGATCGGTCAAGAGACCCAGTACTTC
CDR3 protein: CASTPTVGIGQETQYF

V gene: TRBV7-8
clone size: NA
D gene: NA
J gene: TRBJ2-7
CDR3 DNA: TGTGCCAGCAGGGGTGATGGGCGGGATAGGAGGTCAGTCCCCTACGAGCAGTACTTC
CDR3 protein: CASRGDGRDRRSVPYEQYF

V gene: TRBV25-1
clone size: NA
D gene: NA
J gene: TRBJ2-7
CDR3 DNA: TGTGCCAGCAGTGATCCCAGCCCTAATGACTACGAGCAGTACTTC
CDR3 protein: CASSDPSPNDYEQYF

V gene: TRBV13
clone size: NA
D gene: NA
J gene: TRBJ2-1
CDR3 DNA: TGTGCCAGCAGCGAACGACTGGGGGAGGCCAATGAGCAGTTCTTC
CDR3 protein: CASSERLGEANEQFF

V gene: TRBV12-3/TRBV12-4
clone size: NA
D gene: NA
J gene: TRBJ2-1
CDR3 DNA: TGTGCCAGCAGGGAGGGACTTCATGAGCAGTTCTTC
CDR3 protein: CASREGLHEQFF

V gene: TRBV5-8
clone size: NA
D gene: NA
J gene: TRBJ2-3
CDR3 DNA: TGTGCCAGCAGCTTGGCCGGGGAAGATACGCAGTATTTT
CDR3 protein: CASSLAGEDTQYF

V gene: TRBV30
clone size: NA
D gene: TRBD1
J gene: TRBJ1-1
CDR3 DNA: TGTGCCTGGAGTCCAGGACAGGGTGACACTGAAGCTTTCTTT
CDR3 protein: CAWSPGQGDTEAFF

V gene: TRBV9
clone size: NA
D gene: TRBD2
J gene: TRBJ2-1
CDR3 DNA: TGTGCCAGCAGCCCAGCGGGAGGGCCTAATGAGCAGTTCTTC
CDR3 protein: CASSPAGGPNEQFF

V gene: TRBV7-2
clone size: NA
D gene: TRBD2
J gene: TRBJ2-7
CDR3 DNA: TGTGCCAGCAGCTTAGCGCTAGCGGGAGGACACGGCGAGCAGTACTTC
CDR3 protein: CASSLALAGGHGEQYF

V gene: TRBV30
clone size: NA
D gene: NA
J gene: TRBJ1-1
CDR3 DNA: TGTGCCTGGAGTGTAGGAGGGTATGTTGAAGCTTTCTTT
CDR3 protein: CAWSVGGYVEAFF

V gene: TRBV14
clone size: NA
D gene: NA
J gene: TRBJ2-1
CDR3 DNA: TGTGCCAGCAGCCACATCGGGGGTAGGGGAATCTTC
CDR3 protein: CASSHIGGRGIF

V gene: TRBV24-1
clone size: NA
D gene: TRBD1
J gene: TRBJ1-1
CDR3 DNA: TGTGCCACCAGTGATCGGACAGGGGGCAAAGCTTTCTTT
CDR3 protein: CATSDRTGGKAFF

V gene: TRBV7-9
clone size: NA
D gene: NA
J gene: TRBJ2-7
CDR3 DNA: TGTGCCAGCAGCTTAGTCGAAATCTACGAGCAGTACTTC
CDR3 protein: CASSLVEIYEQYF

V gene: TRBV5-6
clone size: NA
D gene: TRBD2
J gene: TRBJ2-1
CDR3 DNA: TGTGCCAGCAGCTCGGGGTTAGCGGGAGCCTCGTACAATGAGCAGTTCTTC
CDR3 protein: CASSSGLAGASYNEQFF

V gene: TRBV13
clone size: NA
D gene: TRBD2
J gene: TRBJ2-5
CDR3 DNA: TGTGCCAGCAGCTCCCGACTAGCGGCCCAAGAGACCCAGTACTTC
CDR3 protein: CASSSRLAAQETQYF

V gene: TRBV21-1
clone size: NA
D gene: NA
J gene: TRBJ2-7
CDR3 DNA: TGTGCCAGCAGCAAAGTAGGGCAGGACTCGTGGGACGAGCAGTACTTC
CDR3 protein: CASSKVGQDSWDEQYF

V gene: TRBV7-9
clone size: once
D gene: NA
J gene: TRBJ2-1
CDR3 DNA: TGTGCCAGCAGCCCAGCGGTTTCTCCTTCGTACAATGAGCAGTTCTTC
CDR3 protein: CASSPAVSPSYNEQFF

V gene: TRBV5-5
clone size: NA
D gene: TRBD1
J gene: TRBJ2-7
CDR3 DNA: TGTGCCAGCGGGGACAGGAGTGACGAGCAGTACTTC
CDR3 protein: CASGDRSDEQYF

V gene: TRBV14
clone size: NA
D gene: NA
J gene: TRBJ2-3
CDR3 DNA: TGTGCCAGCAGCACTCGGCAGACTAGCACAGATACGCAGTATTTT
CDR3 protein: CASSTRQTSTDTQYF

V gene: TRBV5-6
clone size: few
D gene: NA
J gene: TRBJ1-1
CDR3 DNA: TGTGCCAGCAGCTTTGGGGGACTGGCGGAAGCTTTCTTT
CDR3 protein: CASSFGGLAEAFF

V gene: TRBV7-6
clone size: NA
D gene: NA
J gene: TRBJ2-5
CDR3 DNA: TGTGCCAGCAGCCCGGATCTTCAAGCCCAAGAGACCCAGTACTTC
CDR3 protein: CASSPDLQAQETQYF

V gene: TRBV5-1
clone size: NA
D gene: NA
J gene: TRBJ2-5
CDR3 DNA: TGCGCCAGCAGAGACAGTGAGACCCAGTACTTC
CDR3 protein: CASRDSETQYF

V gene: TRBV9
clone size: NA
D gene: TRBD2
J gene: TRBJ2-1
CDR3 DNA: TGTGCCAGCAGCGTGACTAGCGGGAACTACAATGAGCAGTTCTTC
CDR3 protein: CASSVTSGNYNEQFF

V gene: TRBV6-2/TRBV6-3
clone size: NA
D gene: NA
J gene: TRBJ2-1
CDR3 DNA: TGTGCCAGCAGCCCATACCAATTGAATGATGAGCAGTTCTTC
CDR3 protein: CASSPYQLNDEQFF

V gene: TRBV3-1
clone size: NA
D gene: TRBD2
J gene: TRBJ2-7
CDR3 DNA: TGTGCCAGCAGCCCGGGACTAGCGACCTACGAGCAGTACTTC
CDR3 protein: CASSPGLATYEQYF

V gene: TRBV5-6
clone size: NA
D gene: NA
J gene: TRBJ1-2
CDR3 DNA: TGTGCCAGCAGCTTGGGGTCGCTTATTGGATATGGCTACACCTTC
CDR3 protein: CASSLGSLIGYGYTF

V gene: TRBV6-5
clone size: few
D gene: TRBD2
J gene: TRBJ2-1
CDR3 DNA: TGTGCCAGCAGTCTACTAGCGGGTTACAATGAGCAGTTCTTC
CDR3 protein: CASSLLAGYNEQFF

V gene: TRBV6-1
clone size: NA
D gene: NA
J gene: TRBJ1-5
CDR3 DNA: TGTGCCAGCAGTGAATGGGCGGAAGAGTATAGCAATCAGCCCCAGCATTTT
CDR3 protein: CASSEWAEEYSNQPQHF

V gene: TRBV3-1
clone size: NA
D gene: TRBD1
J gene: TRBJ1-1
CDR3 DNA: TGTGCCAGCAGCCCGGGACAGGCTTTTTTTACTGAAGCTTTCTTT
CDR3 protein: CASSPGQAFFTEAFF

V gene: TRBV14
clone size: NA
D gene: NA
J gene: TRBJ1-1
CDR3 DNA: TGTGCCAGCAGCCTGAGGGGGAGGGGAACTGAAGCTTTCTTT
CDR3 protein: CASSLRGRGTEAFF

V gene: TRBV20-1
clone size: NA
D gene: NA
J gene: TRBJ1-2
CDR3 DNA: TGCAGTGCTAGAGATGAGGGGAGCTATGGCTACACCTTC
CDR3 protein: CSARDEGSYGYTF

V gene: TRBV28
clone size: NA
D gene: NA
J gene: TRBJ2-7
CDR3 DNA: TGTGCCAGCAGTTTATTGGTCGGCGGGACCTACGAGCAGTACTTC
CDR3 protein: CASSLLVGGTYEQYF

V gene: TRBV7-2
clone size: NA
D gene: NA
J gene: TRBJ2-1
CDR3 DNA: TGTGCCAGCAGCTCTGTCCCGACTAGTTACAATGAGCAGTTCTTC
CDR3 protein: CASSSVPTSYNEQFF

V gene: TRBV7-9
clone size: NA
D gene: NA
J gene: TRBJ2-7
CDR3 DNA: TGTGCCAGCACGGGCCGCTCCTACGAGCAGTACTTC
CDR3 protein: CASTGRSYEQYF

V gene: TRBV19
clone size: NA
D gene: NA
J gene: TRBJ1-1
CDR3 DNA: TGTGCCAGTAGATGGGGCCCGTTTGAGAACACTGAAGCTTTCTTT
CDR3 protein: CASRWGPFENTEAFF

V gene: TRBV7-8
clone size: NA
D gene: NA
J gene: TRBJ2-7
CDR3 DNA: TGTGCCAGCAGCCCTACGCCCCTTTACGAGCAGTACTTC
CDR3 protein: CASSPTPLYEQYF